This T cell receptor beta chain comes out of a study of Ad26.COV2.S vaccination and SARS-CoV-2 variants. This CDR3 spans 14 amino acids. With V trimmed by 4 bases and J by 7 bases, 5 bases remained unmatched. CDR1 is KGHDR and CDR2 is SFDVKD in the germline V gene. The method was immunoSEQ multiplex PCR; TCRdb's version includes in-frame clones alone and lacks a portion of them. The table shows about 680,000 clones, with about 90% occurring only once. Treatment: roughly 19 received Ad26.COV2.S at low or high dose, single or two shots; 5 received placebo; per-sample allocation not given. Specimens were obtained on day 63 following the first vaccine or placebo injection. Participants' vaccine, an Ad26 vector, delivered Wuhan-strain SARS-CoV-2 spike.

The chain combines TRBV24-1 with TRBJ2-1, with TRBD2 identical over 8 bases. This sample comprised peripheral blood, obtained in a trial of Ad26.COV2.S vaccine versus placebo. This sequence was found in a person aged 18-65 years who received the Ad26.COV2.S COVID-19 vaccine or a placebo. The CDR3 DNA sequence: TGTGCCACCAGTGAGAGCGGGAGTGTGAATGAGCAGTTCTTC. As protein: CATSESGSVNEQFF.